This T cell receptor (beta chain) derives from a study of blood T cell repertoires in COVID-19. Study overall: Researchers got acute and convalescent COVID-19 samples from the United States, Italy and Spain.

Clones were sequenced by immunoSEQ multiplex PCR, and TCRdb holds only the in-frame ones, with some missing. Of about 240,000 clones in the sample, around 87% were seen once. The source material was peripheral blood. This clonotype was sampled from a woman in her seventies with active or convalescent COVID-19.

CDR3 DNA: TGTGCCAGTAGTGCACAGGGTGGAGTAATGAACACTGAAGCTTTCTTT. Protein: CASSAQGGVMNTEAFF. The J gene is TRBJ1-1, the V gene TRBV19, with TRBD1 as a possible D gene (6 bases). CDR3 length equals 16 residues. The germline V gene encodes CDR1 LNHDA and CDR2 SQIVND (reference sequence). The ends were cut back, 5 bases at V and 0 bases at J, with 16 bases in the middle.